This entry features one T cell receptor beta chain sequence. Its antigen remains unknown. This sample is part of a study of cytomegalovirus exposure and HLA in healthy donors. Study-wide findings and caveats: In the roughly 120 validation repertoires, a later analysis found that first-cohort TCR clusters tended to co-occur. Confirmation in vitro established that a few CMV-associated chains were specific for CMV antigens.

Here immunoSEQ multiplex PCR was the method, and the copy in TCRdb shows in-frame clones only, minus some. Among roughly 300,000 clones listed, roughly nine tenths were seen once. These donors were members of the roughly 120-subject validation cohort, a group separate from the approximately 670-subject first cohort. Sequenced: PBMCs. The origin of this receptor is a young woman in good health and CMV-seropositive.

In nucleotides, the CDR3 is TGCAGCGCCAGCGGGAGTTGGTCCTACGAGCAGTACTTC. Its protein product is CSASGSWSYEQYF. V usage is TRBV29-1 and J usage is TRBJ2-7, with 8 bases matching TRBD2. The V gene end was trimmed by 7 bases and the J gene end by 1 base; junction bases not matched to a gene: 6. CDR1 is SQVTM, CDR2 ANQGSEA, per germline. This CDR3 has 13 residues.